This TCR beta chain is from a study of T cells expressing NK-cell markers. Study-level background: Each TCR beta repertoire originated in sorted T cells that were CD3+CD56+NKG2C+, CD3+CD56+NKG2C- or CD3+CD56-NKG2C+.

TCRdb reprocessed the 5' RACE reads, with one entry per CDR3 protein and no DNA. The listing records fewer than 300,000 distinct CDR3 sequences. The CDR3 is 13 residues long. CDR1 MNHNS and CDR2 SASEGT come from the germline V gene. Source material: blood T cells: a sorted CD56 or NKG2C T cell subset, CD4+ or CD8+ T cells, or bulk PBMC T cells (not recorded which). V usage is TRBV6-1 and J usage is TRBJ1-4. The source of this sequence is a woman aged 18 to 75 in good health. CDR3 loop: CASRGRGGEKLFF.